This entry lists 20 T cell receptor beta chains sequenced from one sample in a study of T cell clonotyping in hematopoietic cell transplantation. Assay used: immunoSEQ multiplex PCR; TCRdb lists only in-frame clones, some missing. The sample records over 10,000 clones, roughly 90% being singletons. The sample was peripheral blood mononuclear cells. These receptors originate from a woman in her fifties or sixties in good health. Some clones in this sample may be carry-over from other donors' samples.

This clone was detected once. The CDR3: CASSLDRIEQYF. The CDR3 nucleotides are TGTGCCAGCAGCTTGGACAGGATCGAGCAGTACTTC. This chain joins TRBV5-4 and TRBJ2-7; D possibly corresponds to TRBD1 (5 bases). Trimming left V 0 bases short and J 6 bases short, with 7 bases between. The germline gives CDR1 SGHNT, CDR2 YYREEE (reference sequence). This CDR3 has 12 residues. Using reference TRBV5-4 and TRBJ2-7 for the parts outside the CDR3, the full variable domain is ETGVTQSPTHLIKTRGQQVTLRCSSQSGHNTVSWYQQALGQGPQFIFQYYREEENGRGNFPPRFSGLQFPNYSSELNVNALELDDSALYLCASSLDRIEQYFGPGTRLTVT.

The J gene is TRBJ2-7, the V gene TRBV21-1. TRBV21-1 is classified as a pseudogene. The CDR3 sequence is 14 residues long. CDR3 sequence: CASSRVLGTYEQYF. CDR3 bases: TGTGCCAGCAGCAGGGTTCTGGGAACCTACGAGCAGTACTTC.

This chain links TRBV7-9 with TRBJ1-1; 8 nucleotides match TRBD1. The V and J ends lost 1 base and 1 base, in that order; junction bases with no gene match: 8. The CDR3 covers 17 residues. Per the germline V gene, CDR1 is SEHNR and CDR2 is FQNEAQ (reference sequence). This CDR3 is CASSLDWSGGANTEAFF. As DNA, the CDR3 is TGTGCCAGCAGCTTAGATTGGTCAGGGGGCGCGAACACTGAAGCTTTCTTT.

The chain combines TRBV10-3 with TRBJ2-1; the D call may be TRBD1 or TRBD2 (5 bases each). Trimming pared 7 bases from V and 7 bases from J, leaving 11 bases between. CDR1 and CDR2 (germline): ENHRY, SYGVKD. The CDR3 consists of 12 residues. CDR3 in amino acids: CAIMGGGNEQFF. CDR3 DNA sequence: TGTGCCATCATGGGTGGGGGTAATGAGCAGTTCTTC.

This chain joins TRBV6-4 and TRBJ1-6; D possibly corresponds to TRBD1 (6 bases). CDR3 length equals 13 residues. V was clipped by 6 bases and J by 10 bases, with 13 bases between them. In germline, CDR1 is MRHNA, CDR2 SNTAGT. CDR3 in DNA: TGTGCCAGCAGCCTGACAGGAGACTCACCCCTCCACTTT. This translates into CASSLTGDSPLHF.

CDR3 in amino acids: CASTQQVSYEQYF. As DNA, the CDR3 is TGTGCCAGCACCCAACAGGTCTCCTACGAGCAGTACTTC. The chain links TRBV6-6 to TRBJ2-7, with TRBD1 as a possible D gene (5 bases). V lost 7 bases, J lost 0 bases, and 10 bases lay in between. This CDR3 comprises 13 residues. Germline-derived CDR1 and CDR2 are MNHNY and SVGAGI (reference sequence).

This rearrangement joins TRBV7-2 to TRBJ1-2, with 7 bases lining up with TRBD1. From germline, CDR1 is SGHTA and CDR2 FQGNSA. J gave up 8 bases and V 4 bases, and 10 bases lay outside the gene matches. This CDR3 is built from 14 residues. The CDR3 region has the DNA TGTGCCAGCAGCTCGCGGGACAGAGGGAGAGGCTACACCTTC. This sequence encodes CASSSRDRGRGYTF.

The chain links TRBV19 to TRBJ2-1; TRBD2 aligns across 11 bases. This CDR3 has 15 residues. Germline V gives CDR1 LNHDA, CDR2 SQIVND (reference sequence). Trimming cost V 6 bases and J 5 bases; bases outside gene matches: 6. The CDR3 loop reads CASRELAGVNNEQFF. The CDR3 nucleotides are TGTGCCAGTAGGGAACTAGCGGGGGTTAACAATGAGCAGTTCTTC.

This clone occurred once. This chain connects TRBV4-1 to TRBJ2-1; D perhaps matches TRBD2 (6 bases). Germline V lookup: CDR1 MGHRA, CDR2 YSYEKL. This CDR3 is built from 13 residues. The V gene lost 5 bases and the J gene lost 6 bases, with 11 bases spanning the gap. The CDR3 nucleotides are TGCGCCAGCAGCTTCGTCGGGGGCAATGAGCAGTTCTTC. Its protein product is CASSFVGGNEQFF.

This clone appeared a single time. The chain couples TRBV21-1 to TRBJ2-1; the table's D gene call, TRBD1, was not cross checked with the DNA. TRBV21-1 is recorded as a pseudogene. CDR3 length: 16 amino acids. In DNA form, the CDR3 reads TGTGCCAGCTTCTGTAAACGCAGGGGGATTTACAATGAGCAGTTCTTC. Protein: CASFCKRRGIYNEQFF.

The chain joins TRBV30 to TRBJ2-3; D not certain. V was trimmed by 0 bases and J by 8 bases, leaving 9 bases between them. Germline V CDR1 and CDR2: GTSNPN, SVGIG (reference sequence). The CDR3 totals 12 residues. Here the CDR3 reads CAWSVDRRTQYF. In DNA form, the CDR3 reads TGTGCCTGGAGTGTCGACCGCCGTACGCAGTATTTT. Looking up the rest from reference TRBV30 and TRBJ2-3 gives the full variable domain: SQTIHQWPATLVQPVGSPLSLECTVEGTSNPNLYWYRQAAGRGLQLLFYSVGIGQISSEVPQNLSASRPQDRQFILSSKKLLLSDSGFYLCAWSVDRRTQYFGPGTRLTVL.

The rearrangement joins TRBV27 to TRBJ1-6; D is unclear. CDR1 is MNHEY, CDR2 SMNVEV, per germline (reference sequence). The CDR3 sequence is 15 residues long. V gave up 0 bases and J gave up 8 bases, with 11 bases separating them. The CDR3 sequence is CASSLSSGGDSPLHF. CDR3 bases: TGTGCCAGCAGTTTATCCTCCGGCGGAGATTCACCCCTCCACTTT.

The V gene is TRBV4-1, the J gene TRBJ2-3; D is perhaps TRBD1 (5 bases). This CDR3 has 15 residues. Per the germline V gene, CDR1 is MGHRA and CDR2 is YSYEKL. With 4 bases removed from V and 3 bases from J, the gap between germline ends came to 14 bases. Here the CDR3 reads CASSLDRKRTDTQYF. The CDR3 coding sequence is TGCGCCAGCAGCCTTGACAGAAAGAGGACAGATACGCAGTATTTT.

This chain uses TRBV27 with TRBJ1-2; tentative D call: TRBD1 (6 bases). V lost 1 base and J lost 4, with 16 bases in between. Germline V gene lookup returns CDR1 MNHEY and CDR2 SMNVEV (reference sequence). This CDR3 is 16 amino acids long. CDR3 DNA: TGTGCCAGCAGTTTATTGAGCGCCCAGGGGATCTATGGCTACACCTTC. The encoded protein is CASSLLSAQGIYGYTF.

J is TRBJ2-3 and V is TRBV5-4; 10 bases map to TRBD1. From germline, CDR1 is SGHNT and CDR2 YYREEE (reference sequence). CDR3 size: 17 residues. Losses at the gene ends were 2 bases for V and 3 bases for J; bases not matched to a gene: 9. CDR3 region: CASSLPQTGGKTDTQYF. The DNA of the CDR3 is TGTGCCAGCAGCTTACCCCAGACAGGGGGCAAGACAGATACGCAGTATTTT.

This rearrangement joins TRBV21-1 to TRBJ2-1; the tabulated D call, TRBD1, remains unverified against the DNA. TRBV21-1 is classified as a pseudogene. The CDR3 loop spans 17 amino acids. This CDR3 reads CASSTDSGQGMRNEQFF. In nucleotides, the CDR3 is TGTGCCAGCAGCACAGACTCGGGACAGGGGATGAGGAATGAGCAGTTCTTC.

The chain employs TRBV5-1 and TRBJ2-7, with no clear D. Trimming cost V 0 bases and J 0 bases, with 13 bases left between them. Germline CDR1 is SGHRS and CDR2 is YFSETQ. This CDR3 has 16 amino acids. CDR3 DNA sequence: TGCGCCAGCAGCTTGGGGCAGACAATAGCCTCCTACGAGCAGTACTTC. It translates to CASSLGQTIASYEQYF.

The genes are TRBV19 and TRBJ1-2; D possibly corresponds to TRBD1 (6 bases). This CDR3 has 11 amino acids. V was cut by 7 bases and J by 7 bases, with 10 bases left in between. Germline CDR1 LNHDA, CDR2 SQIVND (reference sequence). The CDR3 DNA reads TGTGCCAGTACGGGGGGCGCTGGCTACACCTTC. This translates into CASTGGAGYTF.

The V and J genes are TRBV7-2 and TRBJ2-6; 7 bases line up with TRBD2. The junction had 3 bases not matched to a gene; V was cut back by 2 bases and J by 2 bases. The CDR3 covers 16 residues. Germline CDR1 SGHTA, CDR2 FQGNSA. The CDR3 DNA is TGTGCCAGCAGCTTATGGGGGGGTCCTGGGGCCAACGTCCTGACTTTC. This gives the protein CASSLWGGPGANVLTF.

The rearrangement joins TRBV27 to TRBJ1-2, with D perhaps matching TRBD1 (6 bases). Trimming took off 6 bases at V and 7 bases at J, with 15 bases between the two ends. CDR3 size: 13 residues. Per the germline V gene, CDR1 is MNHEY and CDR2 is SMNVEV (reference sequence). The CDR3, as DNA: TGTGCCAGCAGGCAGCCGGGACAACGTGGCTACACCTTC. This codes for CASRQPGQRGYTF.